This T cell receptor (beta chain) was found in a study of blood T cells in healthy people across ages (dated by TCRdb to the mid-2010s). As for the study more broadly: Template switching captured roughly one uniquely barcoded TCR beta cDNA molecule per two T cells in model experiments. To track age-related changes in TCR beta repertoire diversity, the study relied on deep sequencing normalized with unique cDNA molecular identifiers. Donors were grouped into four age groups: young (average roughly 17 years), middle-aged (under 40), aged (about 59) and long-lived (roughly 80). To avoid experimental bias, donors of different ages were randomly spread across the sequencing lanes. For two donors (one aged 18 to 29 and one aged 80 or older), the study analyzed two additional independent replicas of 1 million unique cDNA reads from the same blood draw.

Libraries were prepared through 5' RACE. Sequencing was performed on an Illumina HiSeq 2500. The second PCR ran for about 6 to 11 cycles and used a J-beta primer mix along with a sample-barcoded 5' primer. A template-switch 5' adaptor carrying 12 random nucleotides introduced a unique molecular identifier onto each TCR beta cDNA molecule. Each sample yielded at least 2.5 million CDR3-containing paired-end reads. All of the RNA was converted into first-strand cDNA using the Mint cDNA synthesis kit, with a TRBC-specific oligonucleotide serving as the primer. Following uracil-DNA glycosylase treatment, all cDNA underwent a first 18-cycle PCR with the universal primers M1SS and BC2_uni_R. The authors' pipeline ran thus. For normalization, 1 million high-quality reads were randomly selected from each sample, with every read carrying a distinct molecular identifier. Instead of being binned into consensus sequences, reads with shared molecular identifiers were discarded. MiTCR, set to a Q25 quality threshold and the strictest error-elimination algorithm, was used for CDR3 identification, clonotype clustering and error correction. A nonparametric unseen species model with Euler transformation was used to estimate lower-bound total TCR beta diversity. TCRdb passed the public sequencing reads through fastp at Q25 and MiXCR, retaining productive beta sequences. Duplicate CDR3 protein sequences are folded into a single record with the most common DNA and genes. What appears here as the V and J calls and clone size reflects TCRdb's work, not the paper's. The sample includes 800,000 to 950,000 distinct CDR3 sequences, with roughly 52% observed a single time. In total, the top ten clones hold around 15% of the sample.

Findings and caveats that apply to the study as a whole: Estimates of total diversity based on one million sequenced T cells were regarded as lower bounds and as underestimates. As age increased, observed TCR beta diversity per million T cells dropped in a roughly linear way, and a significant reduction was already evident by age 40. Donor CMV infection status was unknown, potentially confounding age-related changes in expanded clonotypes. Because profiling used bulk unsorted PBMCs, naive and antigen-experienced compartments could not be compared conclusively. The percentage of naive T cells measured by flow cytometry correlated strongly with observed TCR beta diversity. Compared with the aged group, more naive CD4+ T cells, fewer expanded clones and increased TCR diversity were shown by the long-lived group, suggesting age selection.

The donors were about 40 Caucasian individuals from Russia, aged 6 to 90 years, who were systemically healthy. Each donor gave ten milliliters of peripheral blood, drawn into EDTA-treated Vacutainer tubes. Ficoll-Paque density-gradient centrifugation was used to isolate PBMCs, with at least 7 million obtained per sample. Total RNA was extracted from PBMCs with Trizol reagent, with at least 5.5 micrograms obtained per sample. Naive CD45RAhigh/CD27high T cell percentages were measured by flow cytometry on a PBMC aliquot from every donor. The CDR3 spans 16 residues, from the cysteine through the phenylalanine. Only the CDR3 DNA stays, 48 bases, in frame from base 1. For CDR1 and CDR2, the germline V gene lists SGHRS and YFSETQ. V lost 1 base and J lost 2 bases; the stretch between them is 14 bases long. A note on this clonotype: The clone's antigen remains unknown. Base qualities are not at hand, and no much larger clone is one base apart.

Recombination linked TRBV5-1 to TRBJ2-3; no D segment can be confidently identified. This clonotype was sampled from a man aged 30-40 years in good health. Sequenced: blood. The DNA sequence is TGCGCCAGCAGCTTGAGGCGGCCGACCTCCACAGATACGCAGTATTTT. Protein translation: CASSLRRPTSTDTQYF.